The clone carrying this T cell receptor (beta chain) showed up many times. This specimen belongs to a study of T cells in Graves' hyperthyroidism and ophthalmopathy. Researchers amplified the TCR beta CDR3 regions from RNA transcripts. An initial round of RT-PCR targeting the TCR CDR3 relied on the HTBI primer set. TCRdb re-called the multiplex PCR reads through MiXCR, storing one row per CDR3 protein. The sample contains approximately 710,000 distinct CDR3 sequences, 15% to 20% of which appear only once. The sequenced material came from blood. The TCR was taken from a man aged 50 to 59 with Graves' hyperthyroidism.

CDR3 DNA sequence: TGTGCCAGCAGCTTAAACAGGGGGCTTGGCTACACCTTC. Its translation: CASSLNRGLGYTF. The chain uses TRBV7-2 and TRBJ1-2; TRBD1 matches at 9 bases. CDR1 SGHTA and CDR2 FQGNSA come from the germline V gene. The CDR3 has 13 amino acids. Trimming took 2 bases from V and 7 from J; bases not matched to a gene: 2.